This T cell receptor (beta chain) was found in a study of blood T cell repertoires in COVID-19. Turning to the study itself: Italy, Spain and the United States were the sources of the convalescent and acute COVID-19 samples. PBMCs, B-cell-depleted T cells, or T cells were the source of the cDNA or gDNA that made up the material.

As handled by the study authors: Estimation of nucleated cell counts was performed using reference gene primer amplification. Assay used: immunoSEQ multiplex PCR; TCRdb lists only in-frame clones, some missing. V, J and clone size are those of that table, while D and trimming were read from the DNA. The data hold about 120,000 clones, with about 83% observed a single time. The CDR3 has 17 residues. CDR1 and CDR2 from the germline V gene are LGHNA and YSLEER. Trimming stripped 0 bases from V and 0 bases from J, with 13 bases between. V usage is TRBV4-3 and J usage is TRBJ2-3, with a possible D match to TRBD2 (6 bases). This TCR came from a woman between 45 and 60 years old with acute or convalescent COVID-19. The sample consisted of peripheral blood. The DNA for the CDR3 is TGCGCCAGCAGCCAAGAGAGGGTCAGCGGGAGCACAGATACGCAGTATTTT. Its protein product is CASSQERVSGSTDTQYF.